Each of the 25 T cell receptor beta chains below was sequenced from the same sample in a study of CD8 T cells in Susac syndrome. Random hexamers were used to reverse transcribe the RNA input (about 0.5 to 1 ug). Each CDR3 protein gets one entry after TCRdb re-called the immunoSEQ multiplex PCR reads with MiXCR. The sample yields around 200,000 distinct CDR3 sequences, 95% seen once. The specimen sequenced was CD4+ T cells from PBMCs. The receptors were gathered from a human donor with multiple sclerosis.

The chain is built from TRBV29-1 and TRBJ2-5; D is unresolved. Trimming removed 6 bases from V and 1 base from J, with 9 bases in between. Per the germline V gene, CDR1 is SQVTM and CDR2 is ANQGSEA. CDR3 length: 12 amino acids. CDR3 amino acids: CSVDPTQETQYF. The CDR3 DNA sequence: TGCAGCGTGGACCCTACCCAAGAGACCCAGTACTTC.

The rearrangement joins TRBV3-1 to TRBJ1-1; D gene uncertain. CDR1 is LGHDT and CDR2 is YNNKEL in the germline V gene (reference sequence). The CDR3 totals 11 residues. Trimming took 5 bases from V and 5 from J, leaving 6 bases between them. CDR3 sequence reads: CASSGETEAFF. CDR3 DNA: TGTGCCAGCAGCGGGGAGACTGAAGCTTTCTTT.

V gene TRBV7-2 combines with J gene TRBJ2-5; 9 bases match TRBD2. The CDR3 contains 15 residues. V shed 5 bases and J 5 bases; nucleotides not matched to a gene: 9. Germline CDR1 reads SGHTA; CDR2 reads FQGNSA. This chain's CDR3 is CASSRGGAVLETQYF. DNA for the CDR3: TGTGCCAGCAGCCGCGGGGGGGCCGTGTTGGAGACCCAGTACTTC.

The chain couples TRBV18 to TRBJ2-3; 7 nucleotides line up with TRBD1. CDR1 is KGHSH and CDR2 is LQKENI in the germline V gene. V lost 2 bases, J lost 1 base, and 3 bases stayed unmatched. The CDR3 sequence is 15 residues long. CDR3 DNA sequence: TGTGCCAGCTCACCAGGACAGGTGCGCACAGATACGCAGTATTTT. This codes for CASSPGQVRTDTQYF.

J is TRBJ2-1 and V is TRBV7-9, with no clear D. Germline V gene sequence: CDR1 SEHNR, CDR2 FQNEAQ (reference sequence). The CDR3 contains 12 residues. V was cut by 7 bases and J by 10 bases, with 14 bases left in between. The CDR3 is CASTPDAAEQFF. The CDR3, as DNA: TGTGCCAGCACCCCTGACGCCGCCGAGCAGTTCTTC.

The chain recombines TRBV20-1 with TRBJ2-1; 7 bases align to TRBD2. V trimming: 2 bases; J trimming: 2 bases; junction bases outside the gene matches: 3. The CDR3 spans 14 residues. The germline V gene encodes CDR1 DFQATT and CDR2 SNEGSKA (reference sequence). CDR3 residues: CSARPTSPYNEQFF. CDR3 nucleotides: TGCAGTGCTAGACCGACTAGCCCCTACAATGAGCAGTTCTTC.

The DNA for the CDR3 is TGCAGTGCTAGAGATCCCGCGGAGACAGGGCCACCTAACTATGGCTACACCTTC. Translation: CSARDPAETGPPNYGYTF. V usage is TRBV20-1 and J usage is TRBJ1-2, with 7 bases that match TRBD1. J lost 0 bases, V lost 0 bases, and 13 bases had no gene match. Germline V gene data show CDR1 as DFQATT and CDR2 as SNEGSKA (reference sequence). The CDR3 is 18 amino acids.

The chain employs TRBV20-1 and TRBJ1-5; tentative D call: TRBD1 (5 bases). This CDR3 region has 13 residues. V lost 6 bases and J 7 bases, leaving 16 bases between the germline ends. The germline CDR1 and CDR2 sequences are DFQATT and SNEGSKA (reference sequence). The CDR3 nucleotides are TGCAGTGCCCTACCGGGGGGTGGGCAGCCCCAGCATTTT. Its translation: CSALPGGGQPQHF.

The V gene is TRBV9, the J gene TRBJ2-1; TRBD1 or TRBD2 may be the D gene (6 bases each). V shed 4 bases and J shed 7 bases, with 21 bases lying between them. Germline assignment: CDR1 SGDLS and CDR2 YYNGEE. The CDR3 has 16 residues. In nucleotides, the CDR3 is TGTGCCAGCAGCCCTCCTTTCGAACAGGGACTTAATGAGCAGTTCTTC. Its protein is CASSPPFEQGLNEQFF.

V usage is TRBV6-5 and J usage is TRBJ2-1, with 11 bases identical to TRBD2. Unmatched junction bases numbered 6, after V lost 6 bases and J lost 5 bases. Germline lookup yields CDR1 MNHEY and CDR2 SVGAGI. The CDR3 consists of 15 residues. The CDR3 DNA reads as TGTGCCAGCAGCTCCCCGGGACTAGCGGACAATGAGCAGTTCTTC. It codes for CASSSPGLADNEQFF.

CDR3 in amino acids: CASSPDRTNEQYV. The CDR3 DNA follows: TGTGCCAGCAGCCCAGACAGAACTAACGAGCAGTACGTC. This sequence joins TRBV6-6 and TRBJ2-7, with D possibly matching TRBD1 (5 bases). The germline gives CDR1 MNHNY, CDR2 SVGAGI (reference sequence). This CDR3 is built from 13 residues. Trimming removed 6 bases from V and 5 bases from J, with 14 bases in between.

The chain employs TRBV9 and TRBJ2-7; tentative D call: TRBD1 (6 bases). Between the trimmed V and J ends, which lost 2 bases and 4 bases, there was a span of 16 bases. Germline V gene sequence: CDR1 SGDLS, CDR2 YYNGEE. This CDR3 contains 15 residues. CDR3 bases: TGTGCCAGCAGCGTCAGTGAGGGGGATTGGTACGAGCAGTACTTC. This sequence encodes CASSVSEGDWYEQYF. Combining the CDR3 with reference TRBV9 and TRBJ2-7 gives the whole variable domain DSGVTQTPKHLITATGQRVTLRCSPRSGDLSVYWYQQSLDQGLQFLIQYYNGEERAKGNILERFSAQQFPDLHSELNLSSLELGDSALYFCASSVSEGDWYEQYFGPGTRLTVT.

Points on this clonotype: Mismatch with germline at one junction end may stem from a read error. The chain couples TRBV4-1 to TRBJ2-1; TRBD1 agrees at 7 bases. The CDR3 runs to 16 residues. Per the germline V gene, CDR1 is MGHRA and CDR2 is YSYEKL. CDR3 DNA sequence: TGTGCCAGCAGCCAAGGCGGACTCAGGGGGTACAATGAGCAGTTCTTC. Its protein product is CASSQGGLRGYNEQFF.

This clonotype was counted a single time. The chain is built from TRBV20-1 and TRBJ2-1; a possible D gene is TRBD2 (7 bases). The CDR3 is 12 amino acids. V lost 2 bases to trimming and J lost 9 bases, with 11 bases between them. Germline loops: CDR1 DFQATT, CDR2 SNEGSKA (reference sequence). The CDR3: CSARPGGREQFF. In DNA form, the CDR3 reads TGCAGTGCTAGACCGGGGGGCCGTGAGCAGTTCTTC.

The table lists this clonotype with a count of one. The chain uses TRBV20-1 and TRBJ2-3, with D perhaps matching TRBD1 (6 bases). The CDR3 loop spans 13 amino acids. Germline CDR1 reads DFQATT; CDR2 reads SNEGSKA (reference sequence). V dropped 7 bases and J dropped 2 bases, with 13 bases sitting between them. In DNA form, the CDR3 reads TGCAGTGGCCGACAGGCCAACACAGATACGCAGTATTTT. The encoded protein is CSGRQANTDTQYF.

This sequence joins TRBV3-1 and TRBJ1-2, with a possible D match to TRBD1 (5 bases). The CDR3 has 14 amino acids. The germline V gene encodes CDR1 LGHDT and CDR2 YNNKEL (reference sequence). With 4 bases removed from V and 4 bases from J, the gap between germline ends came to 13 bases. CDR3 in amino acids: CASSPLGRVYGYTF. CDR3 nucleotides: TGTGCCAGCAGCCCGCTGGGGCGCGTCTATGGCTACACCTTC. Together with reference TRBV3-1 and TRBJ1-2, the CDR3 gives the full variable domain: DTAVSQTPKYLVTQMGNDKSIKCEQNLGHDTMYWYKQDSKKFLKIMFSYNNKELIINETVPNRFSPKSPDKAHLNLHINSLELGDSAVYFCASSPLGRVYGYTFGSGTRLTVV.

The chain carries TRBV15 and TRBJ2-3; D uncertain. V gave up 0 bases and J gave up 3 bases, with 10 bases separating them. This CDR3 is 15 amino acids long. Germline CDR1 LNHNV, CDR2 YYDKDF (reference sequence). CDR3 DNA sequence: TGTGCCACCAGCAGAGACACGGATACGACAGATACGCAGTATTTT. As protein: CATSRDTDTTDTQYF.

The rearrangement joins TRBV12-3 or TRBV12-4 to TRBJ1-4; D is undetermined. This CDR3 is 15 amino acids long. Trimming took off 5 bases at V and 5 bases at J, with 15 bases between the two ends. Here the CDR3 reads CASSVRGFGNEKLFF. In DNA, the CDR3 is TGTGCCAGCAGTGTCCGGGGATTCGGGAATGAAAAACTGTTTTTT.

V is TRBV30 and J is TRBJ2-5, with 8 bases aligning to TRBD2. Germline V gives CDR1 GTSNPN, CDR2 SVGIG (reference sequence). Unmatched junction bases numbered 3, after V lost 4 bases and J lost 5 bases. The CDR3 is 12 amino acids. The CDR3 nucleotides are TGTGCCTGGAATTCGGGGGGGGAGACCCAGTACTTC. It codes for CAWNSGGETQYF.

The V and J genes are TRBV2 and TRBJ1-2; possibly TRBD1 for D (6 bases). Trimming took off 5 bases at V and 1 base at J, with 8 bases between the two ends. CDR1 is SNHLY and CDR2 is FYNNEI in the germline V gene. The CDR3 is 13 amino acids. CDR3 sequence (DNA): TGTGCCAGCAGTTCGGACAGTAACTATGGCTACACCTTC. Amino acid sequence: CASSSDSNYGYTF.

This clonotype appeared a single time. The V gene is TRBV20-1, the J gene TRBJ2-2, with 7 bases matching TRBD1. V shed 3 bases, J shed 7 bases, and the junction held 8 bases outside the gene matches. CDR3 length: 14 amino acids. Germline CDR1 DFQATT, CDR2 SNEGSKA (reference sequence). CDR3 protein: CSASHRGEVGELFF. Written as DNA, the CDR3 is TGCAGTGCTAGTCACAGGGGTGAGGTCGGGGAGCTGTTTTTT.

The chain employs TRBV24-1 and TRBJ1-5, with D possibly being TRBD1 (5 bases). Trimming shortened V by 9 bases and J by 1 base, and 12 bases separated the two germline ends. The V gene's germline CDR1 is KGHDR and CDR2 SFDVKD. The CDR3 spans 14 residues. The CDR3 DNA is TGTGCCACCGGGGGAAGTGGGAGCAATCAGCCCCAGCATTTT. Residues: CATGGSGSNQPQHF.

The chain links TRBV24-1 to TRBJ2-3; TRBD1 might be the D (6 bases). Looked up from germline, CDR1 is KGHDR and CDR2 is SFDVKD. This CDR3 contains 14 residues. Trimming cost V 6 bases and J 2 bases, with 11 bases left between them. The CDR3 nucleotides are TGTGCCACCAGTAACGGACAGACCACAGATACGCAGTATTTT. Translating it yields CATSNGQTTDTQYF.

To note about this clonotype: One end of the junction is discordant with germline, which a read error may explain. The J gene is TRBJ1-1, the V gene TRBV7-7, with D possibly matching TRBD1 (6 bases). The CDR3 has 13 amino acids. The germline V gene encodes CDR1 SSHAT and CDR2 FNYEAQ (reference sequence). CDR3 bases: TGTGCTAGCAGCCCACTACAGGGATATGAAGCTTTCTTT. Its translation is CASSPLQGYEAFF. The whole variable domain, remainder taken from reference TRBV7-7 and TRBJ1-1, is GAGVSQSPRYKVTKRGQDVTLRCDPISSHATLYWYQQALGQGPEFLTYFNYEAQPDKSGLPSDRFSAERPEGSISTLTIQRTEQRDSAMYRCASSPLQGYEAFFGQGTRLTVV.

V gene TRBV20-1 combines with J gene TRBJ2-1; 7 bases match TRBD1. Germline V CDR1 and CDR2: DFQATT, SNEGSKA (reference sequence). J lost 5 bases, V lost 6 bases, and 1 base had no gene match. CDR3 size: 11 residues. The CDR3 DNA follows: TGCAGTGCAGACAGGGACAATGAGCAGTTCTTC. Translating gives CSADRDNEQFF.